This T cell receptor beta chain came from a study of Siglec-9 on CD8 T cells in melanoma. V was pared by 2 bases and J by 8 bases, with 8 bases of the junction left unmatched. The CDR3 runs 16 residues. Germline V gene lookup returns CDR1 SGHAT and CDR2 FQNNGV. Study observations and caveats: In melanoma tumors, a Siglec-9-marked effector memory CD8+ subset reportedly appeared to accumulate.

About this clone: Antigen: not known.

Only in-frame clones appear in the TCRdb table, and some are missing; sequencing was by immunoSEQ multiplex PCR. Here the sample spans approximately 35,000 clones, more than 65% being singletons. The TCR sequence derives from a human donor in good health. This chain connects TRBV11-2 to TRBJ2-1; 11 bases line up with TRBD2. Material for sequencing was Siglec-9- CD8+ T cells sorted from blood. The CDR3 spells CASSLLLAGDIDEQFF. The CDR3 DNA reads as TGTGCCAGCAGCTTATTACTAGCGGGAGATATTGATGAGCAGTTCTTC.